This is a list of T cell receptor beta chains from one sample in a study of blood T cell repertoires in COVID-19. Clones were read by immunoSEQ multiplex PCR, and TCRdb kept only the in-frame ones, dropping some. The sample includes about 220,000 clones, around 82% of them seen just once. Sample: peripheral blood. These receptors all stem from a woman between 35 and 50 years old with active or convalescent COVID-19. Each CDR3 is given with its conserved first and last residue. D genes are given only for firm matches.

v_gene	j_gene	d_gene	CDR3aa
TRBV7-8	TRBJ1-5	TRBD1	CAGGTGDQPQHF
TRBV6-5	TRBJ1-2	-	CASRQNYGYTF
TRBV6-5	TRBJ2-3	-	CASSGDTQYF
TRBV18	TRBJ2-1	-	CASSPDEGGGEQFF
TRBV18	TRBJ1-4	-	CASSPGQSATNEKLFF
TRBV6-2/TRBV6-3	TRBJ1-5	-	CASSQSFNQPQHF
TRBV9	TRBJ2-1	TRBD2	CASGTTSGGPYNEQFF
TRBV11-3	TRBJ2-1	TRBD2	CASSTGLAGGYNEQFF
TRBV5-6	TRBJ1-2	-	CASSFRDNHRRNYGYTF
TRBV19	TRBJ1-1	-	CASSIDKRDEAFF
TRBV28	TRBJ1-6	-	CASSPAQGHSPLHF
TRBV28	TRBJ2-5	TRBD1	CASRSDRETEETQYF
TRBV28	TRBJ1-3	-	CASSSTGLGNTIYF
TRBV2	TRBJ2-2	TRBD2	CASSDSGGALFF
TRBV30	TRBJ1-1	-	CAWKGSRTEAFF